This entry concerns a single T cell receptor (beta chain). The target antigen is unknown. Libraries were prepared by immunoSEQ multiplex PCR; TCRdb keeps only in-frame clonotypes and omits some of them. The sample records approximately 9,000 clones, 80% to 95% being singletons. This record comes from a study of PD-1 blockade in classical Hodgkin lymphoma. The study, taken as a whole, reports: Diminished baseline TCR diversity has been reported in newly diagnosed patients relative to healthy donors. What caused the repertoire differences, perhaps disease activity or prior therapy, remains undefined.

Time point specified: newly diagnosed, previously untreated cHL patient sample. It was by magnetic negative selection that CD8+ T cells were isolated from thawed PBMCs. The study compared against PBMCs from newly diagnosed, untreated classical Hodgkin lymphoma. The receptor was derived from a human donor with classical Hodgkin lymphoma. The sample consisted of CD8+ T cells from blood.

The CDR3 DNA follows: TGTGCCAGCAGCTCCCCTACTTTACTCGAGCCCATAGCGGGGACCCCCTACGAGCAGTACTTC. Its protein is CASSSPTLLEPIAGTPYEQYF. The chain recombines TRBV28 with TRBJ2-7, with TRBD2 matching over 8 bases. V lost 6 bases, J lost 2 bases, and 27 bases stayed unmatched. This CDR3 region has 21 residues. The germline V gene encodes CDR1 MDHEN and CDR2 SYDVKM.